The 30 T cell receptor beta chains below were found in one sample sequenced in a study of blood T cell repertoires in COVID-19. Clones were sequenced by immunoSEQ multiplex PCR, and TCRdb holds only the in-frame ones, with some missing. The table records some 80,000 clones, 75% to 85% of them present only once. Sequencing was done on a sample of peripheral blood. These receptors were collected from a man aged 45-65 years with COVID-19, enrolled during active disease.

The chain employs TRBV15 and TRBJ2-1; 16 bases are a match to TRBD2. CDR3 size: 16 residues. Germline lookup yields CDR1 LNHNV and CDR2 YYDKDF (reference sequence). Trimming removed 3 bases from V and 13 bases from J; junction bases left unmatched: 9. CDR3 coding DNA: TGTGCCACCAGCAGCCTCGGGACTAGCGGGGGGGAGGAACAGTTCTTC. Translated: CATSSLGTSGGEEQFF.

The chain uses TRBV5-6 and TRBJ2-7; D unclear. Germline V gives CDR1 SGHDT, CDR2 YYEEEE. CDR3 length: 14 amino acids. Trimming removed 1 base from V and 1 base from J, with 9 bases in between. The CDR3 loop is CASSLLGRSYEQYF. The CDR3 nucleotides read TGTGCCAGCAGCTTGCTGGGCAGATCCTACGAGCAGTACTTC.

The rearrangement uses TRBV3-1 (or the pseudogene TRBV3-2) and TRBJ1-2; the match to TRBD1 covers 8 bases. Trimming removed 0 bases from V and 8 bases from J; junction bases left unmatched: 14. The germline CDR1 and CDR2 sequences are LGHDT and YNNKEL (reference sequence). The CDR3 has 17 residues. The CDR3 spells CASSQDPRTGRGVGYTF. CDR3 nucleotides: TGTGCCAGCAGCCAAGACCCGCGGACAGGGAGAGGTGTAGGCTACACCTTC.

V and J are TRBV7-6 and TRBJ1-1, with D tentatively TRBD1 (5 bases). CDR1 SGHVS and CDR2 FNYEAQ come from the germline V gene. CDR3 size: 18 residues. With 1 base removed from V and 8 bases from J, the gap between germline ends came to 26 bases. CDR3 in amino acids: CASSLGQANTGEGREAFF. CDR3 nucleotide sequence: TGTGCCAGCAGCTTAGGGCAAGCAAATACAGGTGAAGGGAGGGAAGCTTTCTTT.

The chain joins TRBV6-6 to TRBJ2-1; the D gene is possibly TRBD2 (6 bases). Trimming left V 4 bases short and J 9 bases short, with 13 bases between. Germline V CDR1 and CDR2: MNHNY, SVGAGI (reference sequence). The CDR3 length is 13 residues. CDR3 amino acids: CASSSKEGSEQFF. The CDR3 nucleotides are TGTGCCAGCAGTTCCAAGGAGGGCAGTGAGCAGTTCTTC.

This chain joins TRBV14 and TRBJ2-2, with unresolved D. CDR1 and CDR2 from the germline V gene are SGHDN and FVKESK. This CDR3 region has 14 residues. V was clipped by 4 bases and J by 1 base, with 7 bases between them. The CDR3 bases are TGTGCCAGCAGCCCGACTCGGAACACCGGGGAGCTGTTTTTT. It translates to CASSPTRNTGELFF.

The chain is built from TRBV15 and TRBJ2-4; the match to TRBD2 covers 12 bases. CDR1 LNHNV and CDR2 YYDKDF come from the germline V gene (reference sequence). CDR3 length: 16 residues. Germline trimming cut 0 bases from V and 7 bases from J; bases unmatched to any gene: 4. The CDR3 region is CATSRDLAGGLNIQYF. Written as DNA, the CDR3 is TGTGCCACCAGCAGAGATCTAGCGGGAGGGCTGAACATTCAGTACTTC.

The rearrangement joins TRBV27 to TRBJ2-5; the D gene is possibly TRBD1 (5 bases). The CDR3 has 15 amino acids. V was trimmed by 3 bases and J by 0 bases, leaving 11 bases between them. The germline gives CDR1 MNHEY, CDR2 SMNVEV (reference sequence). The CDR3 region is CASSLGQGHQETQYF. DNA for the CDR3: TGTGCCAGCAGTTTGGGTCAGGGCCACCAAGAGACCCAGTACTTC.

The rearrangement uses TRBV10-3 and TRBJ2-7, with D perhaps matching TRBD2 (6 bases). Germline-derived CDR1 and CDR2 are ENHRY and SYGVKD. This CDR3 contains 14 residues. V was shortened by 4 bases and J by 2 bases, with 12 bases between the two germline ends. The CDR3: CAISGSGAPYEQYF. The CDR3 DNA reads TGTGCCATCAGTGGTAGCGGAGCTCCCTACGAGCAGTACTTC.

Worth noting for this clone: The same CDR3 can be traced to other DNA sequences in this sample. The genes are TRBV5-1 and TRBJ2-7; 10 bases align to TRBD2. Germline CDR1 reads SGHRS; CDR2 reads YFSETQ. CDR3 length: 13 residues. The V gene end was trimmed by 5 bases and the J gene end by 5 bases; junction bases not matched to a gene: 4. DNA for the CDR3: TGCGCCAGCAGTTCTCTAGCGGGAGACGAGCAGTACTTC. It yields the protein CASSSLAGDEQYF.

V gene TRBV3-1 (or the pseudogene TRBV3-2) combines with J gene TRBJ1-4; D gene ambiguous. Trimming took off 3 bases at V and 0 bases at J, with 8 bases between the two ends. Germline CDR1 LGHDT, CDR2 YNNKEL (reference sequence). The CDR3 runs 15 residues. CDR3 region: CASSHLSATNEKLFF. The CDR3 coding sequence is TGTGCCAGCAGCCACCTCTCTGCAACTAATGAAAAACTGTTTTTT.

This chain links TRBV27 with TRBJ2-2; 8 nucleotides match TRBD1. The CDR3 contains 15 residues. The V and J ends lost 4 bases and 3 bases, in that order; junction bases with no gene match: 4. Looked up from germline, CDR1 is MNHEY and CDR2 is SMNVEV (reference sequence). This CDR3 is CASSSGTGDTGELFF. CDR3 in DNA: TGTGCCAGCAGTTCCGGGACAGGCGACACCGGGGAGCTGTTTTTT.

This clone occurred once. The genes are TRBV6-5 and TRBJ2-7; tentatively, D is TRBD1 (6 bases). Trimming left V 7 bases short and J 3 bases short, with 13 bases between. Per germline, CDR1 MNHEY and CDR2 SVGAGI. The CDR3 spans 13 residues. The CDR3 loop reads CASNTGPRYEQYF. CDR3 in DNA: TGTGCCAGCAATACAGGGCCCCGCTACGAGCAGTACTTC.

The chain carries TRBV4-3 and TRBJ2-7; 7 bases line up with TRBD1. Per germline, CDR1 LGHNA and CDR2 YSLEER. V gave up 3 bases and J gave up 3 bases; unmatched junction bases: 8. The CDR3 runs 15 residues. In DNA form, the CDR3 reads TGCGCCAGCAGCCAGGCCGGACAGGTCGGCTACGAGCAGTACTTC. This codes for CASSQAGQVGYEQYF.

This clone was counted once. The chain recombines TRBV19 with TRBJ2-5; 10 bases match TRBD2. J was trimmed by 5 bases and V by 6 bases; bases with no gene match: 6. Germline V gene lookup returns CDR1 LNHDA and CDR2 SQIVND (reference sequence). This CDR3 is 14 amino acids long. The CDR3 DNA is TGTGCCAGTAGAAAAGCGGGAGGGCCGGAGACCCAGTACTTC. This translates into CASRKAGGPETQYF.

The chain recombines TRBV10-3 with TRBJ1-3, with D perhaps matching TRBD1 (6 bases). Between the trimmed V and J ends, which lost 8 bases and 2 bases, there was a span of 10 bases. Germline values: CDR1 ENHRY, CDR2 SYGVKD. This CDR3 region has 13 residues. As DNA, the CDR3 is TGTGCCATCTCAGGGGAGACTGGAAACACCATATATTTT. Protein product: CAISGETGNTIYF.

The chain combines TRBV9 with TRBJ1-2; D might be TRBD1 (6 bases). CDR3 length: 14 amino acids. Germline lookup yields CDR1 SGDLS and CDR2 YYNGEE. Trimming took 2 bases from V and 4 from J, leaving 12 bases between them. CDR3 bases: TGTGCCAGCAGCGTTGCAGGACAGAGCTATGGCTACACCTTC. Its translation is CASSVAGQSYGYTF.

The chain is built from TRBV12-5 and TRBJ1-1; no firm D call. Germline CDR1 reads LGHNT; CDR2 reads FRNRAP. Trimming pared 3 bases from V and 3 bases from J, leaving 8 bases between. This CDR3 is built from 13 residues. The CDR3 nucleotides read TGTGCTAGTGGTTTAGAGGGTTACACTGAAGCTTTCTTT. This encodes CASGLEGYTEAFF.

This rearrangement joins TRBV3-1 (or the pseudogene TRBV3-2) to TRBJ2-1; no firm D call. CDR3 size: 15 residues. V was shortened by 0 bases and J by 3 bases, with 9 bases between the two germline ends. Germline lookup yields CDR1 LGHDT and CDR2 YNNKEL (reference sequence). Here the CDR3 reads CASSQDGSIYNEQFF. The CDR3 region has the DNA TGTGCCAGCAGCCAAGATGGCTCGATCTACAATGAGCAGTTCTTC.

This clone came up a few times. This chain connects TRBV5-1 to TRBJ1-2; 7 bases agree with TRBD1. Germline V gives CDR1 SGHRS, CDR2 YFSETQ. The J segment lost 2 bases and the V segment lost 4 bases, leaving 2 bases of the junction unmatched. The CDR3 sequence is 13 residues long. Here the CDR3 DNA reads TGCGCCAGCAGCCTGGGACAGAACTATGGCTACACCTTC. Translation: CASSLGQNYGYTF.

The CDR3 nucleotides are TGTGCCAGCAGATCTAGGGACAGGGAGGGCGGTGAGCAGTTCTTC. It translates to CASRSRDREGGEQFF. The V gene is TRBV28, the J gene TRBJ2-1, with 9 bases that match TRBD1. CDR3 length equals 15 residues. Germline V gives CDR1 MDHEN, CDR2 SYDVKM. J gave up 9 bases and V 6 bases, and 12 bases lay outside the gene matches.

The chain uses TRBV6-4 and TRBJ1-1; 9 nucleotides match TRBD1. Germline V CDR1 and CDR2: MRHNA, SNTAGT. Losses at the gene ends were 6 bases for V and 10 bases for J; bases not matched to a gene: 12. The CDR3 sequence is 14 residues long. The CDR3 is CASSRGTGTSPAFF. CDR3 bases: TGTGCCAGCAGCCGCGGGACAGGGACGTCCCCAGCTTTCTTT.

This chain uses TRBV4-1 with TRBJ2-1; possibly TRBD1 for D (6 bases). The CDR3 has 13 amino acids. V gave up 4 bases and J gave up 6 bases, with 10 bases separating them. The V gene's germline CDR1 is MGHRA and CDR2 YSYEKL. Here the CDR3 DNA reads TGCGCCAGCAGCCTCGGACAGTTCAATGAGCAGTTCTTC. This encodes CASSLGQFNEQFF.

The chain joins TRBV7-2 to TRBJ2-1; D is perhaps TRBD2 (6 bases). Germline values: CDR1 SGHTA, CDR2 FQGNSA. The V gene lost 4 bases and the J gene lost 3 bases, with 13 bases spanning the gap. CDR3 length: 15 amino acids. CDR3 sequence (DNA): TGTGCCAGCAGCTCAATGACTAGTCTCTACAATGAGCAGTTCTTC. Protein sequence: CASSSMTSLYNEQFF.

CDR3: CASSQDHRTVETQYF. CDR3 DNA sequence: TGTGCCAGCAGCCAAGATCACAGGACAGTCGAGACCCAGTACTTC. This rearrangement joins TRBV3-1 (or the pseudogene TRBV3-2) to TRBJ2-5, with a possible D match to TRBD1 (6 bases). Trimming removed 0 bases from V and 5 bases from J, with 13 bases in between. CDR1 is LGHDT, CDR2 YNNKEL, per germline (reference sequence). The CDR3 is 15 residues long.

V is TRBV14 and J is TRBJ2-2; possibly TRBD1 for D (6 bases). The CDR3 consists of 15 residues. CDR1 and CDR2 from the germline V gene are SGHDN and FVKESK. The V and J ends lost 2 bases and 7 bases respectively, with 14 bases between them. The CDR3 coding sequence is TGTGCCAGCAGCCAACACCAGGGGACGGTCGGGGAGCTGTTTTTT. This gives the protein CASSQHQGTVGELFF.

The rearrangement links TRBV28 to TRBJ1-2; D ambiguous. CDR3 length equals 11 residues. With 1 base removed from V and 7 bases from J, the gap between germline ends came to 4 bases. Germline values: CDR1 MDHEN, CDR2 SYDVKM. The CDR3 coding sequence is TGTGCCAGCAGTTTATCGGGTGGCTACACCTTC. Translating gives CASSLSGGYTF.

The chain carries TRBV5-1 and TRBJ2-7; 9 bases align to TRBD2. The V segment lost 0 bases and the J segment 7 bases; nucleotides outside the gene matches: 5. The CDR3 is 14 residues long. Germline assignment: CDR1 SGHRS and CDR2 YFSETQ. The CDR3 loop is CASSLELAGREQYF. The DNA for the CDR3 is TGCGCCAGCAGCTTGGAGCTAGCGGGAAGGGAGCAGTACTTC. The whole variable domain, filled in from reference TRBV5-1 and TRBJ2-7, reads KAGVTQTPRYLIKTRGQQVTLSCSPISGHRSVSWYQQTPGQGLQFLFEYFSETQRNKGNFPGRFSGRQFSNSRSEMNVSTLELGDSALYLCASSLELAGREQYFGPGTRLTVT.

The CDR3 bases are TGTGCCAGCAGCTTAGGCGGGGGGAACACTGAAGCTTTCTTT. Its translation is CASSLGGGNTEAFF. The chain carries TRBV7-2 and TRBJ1-1; perhaps TRBD1 as D (5 bases). Germline loops: CDR1 SGHTA, CDR2 FQGNSA. The CDR3 length is 14 residues. Trimming removed 1 base at V and 1 base at J, with 7 bases between.

The J gene is TRBJ2-7, the V gene TRBV9; 7 nucleotides match TRBD1. V lost 2 bases and J lost 5; bases outside the gene matches: 10. There are 15 residues in the CDR3. CDR1 and CDR2 (germline): SGDLS, YYNGEE. The CDR3 DNA reads TGTGCCAGCAGCGTCGCCCCGGGACAGAAAAACGAGCAGTACTTC. Encoded protein: CASSVAPGQKNEQYF.